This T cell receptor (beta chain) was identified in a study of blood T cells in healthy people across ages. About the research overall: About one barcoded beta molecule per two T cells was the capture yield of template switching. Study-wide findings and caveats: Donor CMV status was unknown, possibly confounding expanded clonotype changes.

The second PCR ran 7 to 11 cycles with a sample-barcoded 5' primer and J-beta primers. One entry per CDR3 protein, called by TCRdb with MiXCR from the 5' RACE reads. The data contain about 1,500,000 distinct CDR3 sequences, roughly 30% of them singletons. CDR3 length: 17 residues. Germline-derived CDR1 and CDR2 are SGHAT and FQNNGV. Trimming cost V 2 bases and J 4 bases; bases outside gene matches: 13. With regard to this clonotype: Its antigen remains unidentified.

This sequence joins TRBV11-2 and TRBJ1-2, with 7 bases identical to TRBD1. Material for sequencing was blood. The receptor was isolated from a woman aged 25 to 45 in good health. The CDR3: CASSLISSAGGIYGYTF. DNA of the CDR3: TGTGCCAGCAGCTTAATCTCGTCGGCAGGGGGAATCTATGGCTACACCTTC.